This T cell receptor beta chain came from a study of shared clonotypes between healthy human individuals. On the study more broadly: CD4 naive cells filled three plates per donor, CD4 memory three, CD8 naive two and CD8 memory one. Overall study findings and caveats: An anticipated effect of sequencing depth on clonotype sharing among donors was recognized. Larger estimated richness was generally recorded for naive subsets relative to memory subsets. Apart from blood, nothing was sampled; tissue repertoires likely differ.

Clones were read by immunoSEQ multiplex PCR, and TCRdb kept only the in-frame ones, dropping some. The profile shows some 350,000 clones, around 67% of them singletons. The CDR3 sequence is 15 residues long. Germline assignment: CDR1 GTSNPN and CDR2 SVGIG (reference sequence). Trimming took 5 bases from V and 5 from J; bases not matched to a gene: 11. In regard to this clone: Its antigen is not known.

The specimen was memory CD4+ T cells sorted from blood. Subset given: CD45RA-negative fraction. This chain joins TRBV30 and TRBJ2-1; 8 positions agree with TRBD2. This receptor was identified in a man under 40 in good health. In nucleotides, the CDR3 is TGTGCCTGGCCACGGAGCGGGAGTTGCCACAATGAGCAGTTCTTC. Translating gives CAWPRSGSCHNEQFF.